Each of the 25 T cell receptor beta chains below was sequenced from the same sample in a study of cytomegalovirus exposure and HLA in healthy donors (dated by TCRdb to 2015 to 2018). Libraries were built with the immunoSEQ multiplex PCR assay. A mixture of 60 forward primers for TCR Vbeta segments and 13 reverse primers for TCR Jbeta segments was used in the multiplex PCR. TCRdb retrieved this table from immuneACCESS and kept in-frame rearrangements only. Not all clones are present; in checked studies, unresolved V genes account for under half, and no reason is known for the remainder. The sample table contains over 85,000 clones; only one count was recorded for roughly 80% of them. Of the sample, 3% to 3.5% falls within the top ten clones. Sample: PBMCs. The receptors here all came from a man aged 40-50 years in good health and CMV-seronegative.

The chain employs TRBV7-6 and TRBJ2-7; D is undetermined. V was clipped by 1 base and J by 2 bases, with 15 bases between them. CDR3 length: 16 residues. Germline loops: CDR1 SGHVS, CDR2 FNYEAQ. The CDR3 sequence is CASSLESGLLTYEQYF. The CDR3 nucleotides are TGTGCCAGCAGCTTAGAGTCGGGTCTACTAACCTACGAGCAGTACTTC.

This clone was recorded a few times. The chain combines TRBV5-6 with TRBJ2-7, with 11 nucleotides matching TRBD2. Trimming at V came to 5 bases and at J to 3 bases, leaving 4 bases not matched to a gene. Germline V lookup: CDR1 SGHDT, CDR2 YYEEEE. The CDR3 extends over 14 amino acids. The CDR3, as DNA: TGTGCCAGCAGTACTAGCGGGAGTAACTACGAGCAGTACTTC. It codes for CASSTSGSNYEQYF.

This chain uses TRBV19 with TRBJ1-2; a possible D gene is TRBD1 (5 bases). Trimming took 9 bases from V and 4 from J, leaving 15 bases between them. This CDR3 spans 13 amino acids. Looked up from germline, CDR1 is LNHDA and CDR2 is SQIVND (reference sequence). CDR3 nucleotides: TGTGCCAGCGACAGCTTAAACTTCTATGGCTACACCTTC. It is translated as CASDSLNFYGYTF.

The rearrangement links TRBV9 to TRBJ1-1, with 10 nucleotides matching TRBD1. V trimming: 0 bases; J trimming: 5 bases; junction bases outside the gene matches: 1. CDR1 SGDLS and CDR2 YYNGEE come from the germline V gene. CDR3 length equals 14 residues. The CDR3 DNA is TGTGCCAGCAGCGTAGGACAGGGGGCAACTGAAGCTTTCTTT. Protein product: CASSVGQGATEAFF.

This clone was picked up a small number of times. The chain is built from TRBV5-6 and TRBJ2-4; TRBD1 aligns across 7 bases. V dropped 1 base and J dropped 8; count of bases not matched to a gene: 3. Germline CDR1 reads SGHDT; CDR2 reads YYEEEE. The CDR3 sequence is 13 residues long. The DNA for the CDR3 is TGTGCCAGCAGCTTGACAGGGGTAGACATTCAGTACTTC. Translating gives CASSLTGVDIQYF. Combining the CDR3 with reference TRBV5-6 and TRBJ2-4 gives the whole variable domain DAGVTQSPTHLIKTRGQQVTLRCSPKSGHDTVSWYQQALGQGPQFIFQYYEEEERQRGNFPDRFSGHQFPNYSSELNVNALLLGDSALYLCASSLTGVDIQYFGAGTRLSVL.

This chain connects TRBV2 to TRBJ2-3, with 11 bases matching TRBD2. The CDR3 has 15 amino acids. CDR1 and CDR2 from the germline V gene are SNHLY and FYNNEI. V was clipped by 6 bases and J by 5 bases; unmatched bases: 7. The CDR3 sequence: CASRRLAGREDTQYF. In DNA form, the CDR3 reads TGTGCCAGCAGGCGACTAGCGGGGAGGGAAGATACGCAGTATTTT. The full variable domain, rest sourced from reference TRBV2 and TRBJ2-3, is EPEVTQTPSHQVTQMGQEVILRCVPISNHLYFYWYRQILGQKVEFLVSFYNNEISEKSEIFDDQFSVERPDGSNFTLKIRSTKLEDSAMYFCASRRLAGREDTQYFGPGTRLTVL.

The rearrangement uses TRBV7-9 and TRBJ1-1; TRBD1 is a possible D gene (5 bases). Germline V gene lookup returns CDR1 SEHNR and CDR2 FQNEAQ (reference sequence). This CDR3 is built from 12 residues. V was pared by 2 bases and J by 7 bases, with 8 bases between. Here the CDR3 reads CASSLRGDEAFF. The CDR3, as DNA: TGTGCCAGCAGCTTACGGGGGGATGAAGCTTTCTTT.

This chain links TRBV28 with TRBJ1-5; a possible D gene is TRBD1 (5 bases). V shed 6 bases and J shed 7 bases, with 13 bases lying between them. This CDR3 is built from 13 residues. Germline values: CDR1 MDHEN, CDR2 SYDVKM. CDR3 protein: CASSSRGDQPQHF. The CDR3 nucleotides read TGTGCCAGCAGCTCCCGGGGGGACCAGCCCCAGCATTTT.

CDR3 residues: CASSQGPFYEQYF. The CDR3 DNA sequence: TGTGCCAGCAGTCAGGGGCCATTCTACGAGCAGTACTTC. This chain links TRBV6-1 with TRBJ2-7, with D possibly matching TRBD1 (6 bases). In germline, CDR1 is MNHNS, CDR2 SASEGT. V was pared by 5 bases and J by 3 bases, with 11 bases between. The CDR3 is made up of 13 amino acids.

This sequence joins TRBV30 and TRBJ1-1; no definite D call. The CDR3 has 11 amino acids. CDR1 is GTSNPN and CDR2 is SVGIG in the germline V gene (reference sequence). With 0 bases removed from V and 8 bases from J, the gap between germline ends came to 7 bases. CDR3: CAWSVVREAFF. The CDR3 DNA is TGTGCCTGGAGTGTAGTGCGGGAAGCTTTCTTT.

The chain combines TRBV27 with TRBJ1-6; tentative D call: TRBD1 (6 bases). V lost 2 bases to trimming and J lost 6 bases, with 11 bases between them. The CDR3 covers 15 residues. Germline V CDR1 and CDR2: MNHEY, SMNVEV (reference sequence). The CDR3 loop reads CASSLAQGSNSPLHF. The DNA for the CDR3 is TGTGCCAGCAGTTTAGCTCAGGGGAGTAATTCACCCCTCCACTTT.

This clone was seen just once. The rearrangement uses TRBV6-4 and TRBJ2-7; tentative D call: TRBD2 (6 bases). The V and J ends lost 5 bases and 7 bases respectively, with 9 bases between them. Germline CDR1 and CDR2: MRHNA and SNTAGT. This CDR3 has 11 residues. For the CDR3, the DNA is TGTGCCAGCAGTATGGAGGGGGAGCAGTACTTC. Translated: CASSMEGEQYF.

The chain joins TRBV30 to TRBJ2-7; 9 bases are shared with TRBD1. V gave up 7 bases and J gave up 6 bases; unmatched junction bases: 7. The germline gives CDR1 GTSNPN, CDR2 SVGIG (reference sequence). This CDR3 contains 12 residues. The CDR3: CALGQGRGEQYF. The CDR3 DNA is TGTGCCTTGGGACAGGGTCGCGGCGAGCAGTACTTC.

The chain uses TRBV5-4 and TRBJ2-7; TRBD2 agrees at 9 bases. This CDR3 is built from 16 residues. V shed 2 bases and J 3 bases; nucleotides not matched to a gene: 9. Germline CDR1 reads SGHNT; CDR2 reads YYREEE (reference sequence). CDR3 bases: TGTGCCAGCAGCTTAAATCCGGGACTAGCACTCTACGAGCAGTACTTC. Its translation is CASSLNPGLALYEQYF.

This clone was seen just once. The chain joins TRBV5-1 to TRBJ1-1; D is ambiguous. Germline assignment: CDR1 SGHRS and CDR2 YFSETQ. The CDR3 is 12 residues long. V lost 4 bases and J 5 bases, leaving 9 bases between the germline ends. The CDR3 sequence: CASSPGETEAFF. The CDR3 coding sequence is TGCGCCAGCAGCCCTGGTGAGACTGAAGCTTTCTTT.

CDR3 sequence (DNA): TGTGCCTGGAGTGTACAAAGCCTGGACAGGTTTTCCTACGAGCAGTACTTC. Translated: CAWSVQSLDRFSYEQYF. The chain carries TRBV30 and TRBJ2-7; TRBD1 matches at 7 bases. The CDR3 has 17 residues. Germline V lookup: CDR1 GTSNPN, CDR2 SVGIG (reference sequence). V was clipped by 0 bases and J by 1 base; unmatched bases: 12. The variable domain in full, with the rest retrieved from reference TRBV30 and TRBJ2-7, is SQTIHQWPATLVQPVGSPLSLECTVEGTSNPNLYWYRQAAGRGLQLLFYSVGIGQISSEVPQNLSASRPQDRQFILSSKKLLLSDSGFYLCAWSVQSLDRFSYEQYFGPGTRLTVT.

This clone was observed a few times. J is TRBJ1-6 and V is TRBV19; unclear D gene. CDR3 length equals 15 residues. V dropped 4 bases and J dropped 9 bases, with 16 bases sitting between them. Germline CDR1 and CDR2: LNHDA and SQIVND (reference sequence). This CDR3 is CASSTLGGLVSPLHF. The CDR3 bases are TGTGCCAGTAGTACGTTAGGAGGACTGGTTTCACCCCTCCACTTT.

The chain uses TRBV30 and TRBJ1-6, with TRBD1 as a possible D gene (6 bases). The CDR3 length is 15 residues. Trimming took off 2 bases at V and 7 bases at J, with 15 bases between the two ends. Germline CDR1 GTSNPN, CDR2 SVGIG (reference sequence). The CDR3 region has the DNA TGTGCCTGGAGTACCGGACAGCTGTTCAATTCACCCCTCCACTTT. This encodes CAWSTGQLFNSPLHF.

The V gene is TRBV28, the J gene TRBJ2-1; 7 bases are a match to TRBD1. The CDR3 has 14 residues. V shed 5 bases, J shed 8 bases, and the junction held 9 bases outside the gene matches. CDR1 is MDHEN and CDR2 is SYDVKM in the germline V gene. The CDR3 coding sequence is TGTGCCAGCAGTCCCACAGGGGTCCGGGATGAGCAGTTCTTC. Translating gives CASSPTGVRDEQFF. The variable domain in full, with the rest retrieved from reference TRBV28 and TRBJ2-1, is DVKVTQSSRYLVKRTGEKVFLECVQDMDHENMFWYRQDPGLGLRLIYFSYDVKMKEKGDIPEGYSVSREKKERFSLILESASTNQTSMYLCASSPTGVRDEQFFGPGTRLTVL.

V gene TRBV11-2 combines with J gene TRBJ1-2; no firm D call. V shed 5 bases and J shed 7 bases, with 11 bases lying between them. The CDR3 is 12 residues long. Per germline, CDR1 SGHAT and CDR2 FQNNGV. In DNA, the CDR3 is TGTGCCAGCAGCCAAATTCCCGGTGGCTACACCTTC. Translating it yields CASSQIPGGYTF. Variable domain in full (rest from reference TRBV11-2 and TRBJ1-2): EAGVAQSPRYKIIEKRQSVAFWCNPISGHATLYWYQQILGQGPKLLIQFQNNGVVDDSQLPKDRFSAERLKGVDSTLKIQPAKLEDSAVYLCASSQIPGGYTFGSGTRLTVV.

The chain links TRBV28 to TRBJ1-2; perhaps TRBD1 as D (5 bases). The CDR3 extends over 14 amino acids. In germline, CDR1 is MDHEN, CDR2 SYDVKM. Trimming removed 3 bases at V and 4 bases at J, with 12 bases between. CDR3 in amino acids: CASSFVLDTYGYTF. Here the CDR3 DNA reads TGTGCCAGCAGTTTCGTATTGGACACCTATGGCTACACCTTC.

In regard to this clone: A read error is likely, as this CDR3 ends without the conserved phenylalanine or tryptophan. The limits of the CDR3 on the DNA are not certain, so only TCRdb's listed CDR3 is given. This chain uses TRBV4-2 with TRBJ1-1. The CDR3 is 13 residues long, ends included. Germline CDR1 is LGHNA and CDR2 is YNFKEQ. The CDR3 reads CASSQEERAPVFL.

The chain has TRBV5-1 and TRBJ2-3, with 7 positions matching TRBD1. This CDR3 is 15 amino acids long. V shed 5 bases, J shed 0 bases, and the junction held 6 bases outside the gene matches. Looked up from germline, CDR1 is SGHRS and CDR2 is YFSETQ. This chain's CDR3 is CASRSGQMSTDTQYF. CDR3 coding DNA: TGCGCCAGCAGATCGGGACAGATGAGCACAGATACGCAGTATTTT. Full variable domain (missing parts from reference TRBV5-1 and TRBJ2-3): KAGVTQTPRYLIKTRGQQVTLSCSPISGHRSVSWYQQTPGQGLQFLFEYFSETQRNKGNFPGRFSGRQFSNSRSEMNVSTLELGDSALYLCASRSGQMSTDTQYFGPGTRLTVL.

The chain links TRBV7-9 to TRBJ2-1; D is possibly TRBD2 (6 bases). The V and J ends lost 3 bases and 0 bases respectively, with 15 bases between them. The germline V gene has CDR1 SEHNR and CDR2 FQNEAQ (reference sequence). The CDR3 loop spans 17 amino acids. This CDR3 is CASSLALSGLSYNEQFF. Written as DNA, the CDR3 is TGTGCCAGCAGCTTGGCGCTTAGCGGCCTCTCCTACAATGAGCAGTTCTTC. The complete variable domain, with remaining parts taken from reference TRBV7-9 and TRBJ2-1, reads DTGVSQNPRHKITKRGQNVTFRCDPISEHNRLYWYRQTLGQGPEFLTYFQNEAQLEKSRLLSDRFSAERPKGSFSTLEIQRTEQGDSAMYLCASSLALSGLSYNEQFFGPGTRLTVL.

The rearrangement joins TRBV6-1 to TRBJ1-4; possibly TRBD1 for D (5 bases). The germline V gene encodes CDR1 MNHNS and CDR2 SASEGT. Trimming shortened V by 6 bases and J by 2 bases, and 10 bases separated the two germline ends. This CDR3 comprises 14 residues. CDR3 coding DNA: TGTGCCAGCAGCAGGGAGGGCACTAATGAAAAACTGTTTTTT. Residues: CASSREGTNEKLFF.